One and the same sample provided the 17 T cell receptor beta chains below, sequenced in a study of response to subunit inactivated influenza vaccine. In TCRdb, the RT-PCR reads were re-called with MiXCR into one record per CDR3 protein. Of hundreds of thousands of distinct CDR3 sequences listed, less than 20% were seen once; the top ten hold roughly 10%. Sequencing used PBMCs from blood, obtained 5 days after vaccination. The receptors shown here come from a middle-aged man who received an inactivated influenza vaccine.

This rearrangement joins TRBV25-1 to TRBJ2-7, with a possible D match to TRBD2 (6 bases). Between the trimmed V and J ends, which lost 10 bases and 6 bases, there was a span of 10 bases. Germline-derived CDR1 and CDR2 are MGHDK and SYGVNS. The CDR3 is made up of 10 amino acids. The CDR3 is CATGSGEQYF. DNA for the CDR3: TGTGCCACCGGGAGTGGCGAGCAGTACTTC.

This clonotype was detected a few times. J is TRBJ2-7 and V is TRBV5-1, with 8 bases matching TRBD1. Germline CDR1 reads SGHRS; CDR2 reads YFSETQ. V lost 9 bases to trimming and J lost 5 bases; unmatched junction nucleotides: 7. The CDR3 covers 12 residues. CDR3 sequence: CATDRGRHEQYF. The CDR3 region has the DNA TGCGCCACCGACAGGGGACGTCACGAGCAGTACTTC.

The chain is built from TRBV20-1 and TRBJ2-2, with 10 bases that match TRBD2. This CDR3 contains 13 residues. Germline V gene sequence: CDR1 DFQATT, CDR2 SNEGSKA (reference sequence). With V trimmed by 6 bases and J by 6 bases, 4 bases remained unmatched. In nucleotides, the CDR3 is TGCAGTGCAGCGGGGGGGGAGGCCGGGGAGCTGTTTTTT. This codes for CSAAGGEAGELFF.

The rearrangement uses TRBV5-1 and TRBJ2-5, with 7 bases fitting TRBD2. J was trimmed by 5 bases and V by 0 bases; bases with no gene match: 13. This CDR3 has 17 residues. Germline V gene lookup returns CDR1 SGHRS and CDR2 YFSETQ. The DNA of the CDR3 is TGCGCCAGCAGCTTGGGGTCTAGCGGACCCGAGAAGGAGACCCAGTACTTC. It yields the protein CASSLGSSGPEKETQYF.

This clonotype came up a few times. The chain joins TRBV29-1 to TRBJ2-1; D is possibly TRBD1 (9 bases). Germline V gene lookup returns CDR1 SQVTM and CDR2 ANQGSEA. The CDR3 totals 15 residues. Trimming shortened V by 5 bases and J by 8 bases, and 22 bases separated the two germline ends. CDR3 bases: TGCAGCGTTTACACAGGGGGCGCGGGGGGCTATGAGCAGTTCTTC. Translation gives CSVYTGGAGGYEQFF.

V usage is TRBV20-1 and J usage is TRBJ2-2; D assignment may be TRBD1 or TRBD2 (5 bases each). Trimming removed 6 bases from V and 4 bases from J, with 18 bases in between. Germline V gene data show CDR1 as DFQATT and CDR2 as SNEGSKA (reference sequence). This CDR3 comprises 15 residues. The CDR3 sequence is CSASQEGLLTGELFF. The CDR3 bases are TGCAGTGCCAGTCAAGAGGGGCTACTCACCGGGGAGCTGTTTTTT.

This chain uses TRBV10-2 with TRBJ1-2, with 8 bases lining up with TRBD1. The germline V gene encodes CDR1 WSHSY and CDR2 SAAADI. J gave up 2 bases and V 3 bases, and 11 bases lay outside the gene matches. The CDR3 covers 17 residues. This chain's CDR3 is CASSETGTGMMNYGYTF. As DNA, the CDR3 is TGCGCCAGCAGTGAAACCGGGACAGGAATGATGAACTATGGCTACACCTTC.

The chain employs TRBV19 and TRBJ2-3; D is perhaps TRBD2 (6 bases). V was cut by 7 bases and J by 2 bases, with 16 bases left in between. This CDR3 is built from 15 residues. The germline V gene encodes CDR1 LNHDA and CDR2 SQIVND (reference sequence). In DNA form, the CDR3 reads TGTGCCAGTACAGAGGGACTTTCTGTCACAGATACGCAGTATTTT. It translates to CASTEGLSVTDTQYF.

This rearrangement joins TRBV12-3 or TRBV12-4 to TRBJ1-1, with D unresolved. V was trimmed by 4 bases and J by 6 bases, leaving 21 bases between them. There are 16 residues in the CDR3. CDR3 nucleotides: TGTGCCAGCAGTTCCAGCTGGGTACCCGGGAGGCCTGAAGCTTTCTTT. This gives the protein CASSSSWVPGRPEAFF.

This clonotype was seen once. This chain connects TRBV20-1 to TRBJ2-5; a weak D match, TRBD1 (6 bases). Trimming pared 3 bases from V and 4 bases from J, leaving 12 bases between. The CDR3 loop spans 13 amino acids. CDR1 DFQATT and CDR2 SNEGSKA come from the germline V gene (reference sequence). The CDR3 sequence: CSASDRQGETQYF. The CDR3 DNA sequence: TGCAGTGCTAGTGACAGGCAGGGAGAGACCCAGTACTTC.

This clonotype has a handful of counts. The V and J genes are TRBV29-1 and TRBJ2-7, with D hard to call. Germline CDR1 SQVTM, CDR2 ANQGSEA. Trimming shortened V by 4 bases and J by 0 bases, and 16 bases separated the two germline ends. This CDR3 is 15 amino acids long. The DNA for the CDR3 is TGCAGCGTTGCTCCTCGATCAACCCTCTCCTACGAGCAGTACTTC. Translating it yields CSVAPRSTLSYEQYF.

This clonotype was counted many times. The CDR3 is CASSSNYEQYF. In DNA form, the CDR3 reads TGTGCCAGCAGCTCCAATTACGAGCAGTACTTC. The chain joins TRBV7-9 to TRBJ2-7; D ambiguous. The CDR3 sequence is 11 residues long. V lost 4 bases, J lost 4 bases, and 5 bases lay in between. The germline CDR1 and CDR2 sequences are SEHNR and FQNEAQ (reference sequence).

V is TRBV27 and J is TRBJ2-3; 8 positions agree with TRBD2. This CDR3 spans 13 amino acids. Germline CDR1 and CDR2: MNHEY and SMNVEV (reference sequence). CDR3 amino acids: CAVRGGMSDTQYF. CDR3 sequence (DNA): TGTGCGGTGCGCGGGGGGATGTCAGATACGCAGTATTTT.

The V gene is TRBV28, the J gene TRBJ2-5; TRBD2 might be the D (5 bases). This CDR3 is built from 14 residues. CDR1 is MDHEN, CDR2 SYDVKM, per germline. V was cut by 8 bases and J by 3 bases, with 16 bases left in between. Here the CDR3 reads CASRPEVQKETQYF. The CDR3 nucleotides are TGTGCCAGCCGCCCGGAGGTCCAAAAAGAGACCCAGTACTTC.

V and J are TRBV14 and TRBJ2-7, with D uncertain. Trimming cost V 1 base and J 3 bases, with 7 bases left between them. The CDR3 covers 13 residues. Germline CDR1 is SGHDN and CDR2 is FVKESK. CDR3 region: CASSQVNHYEQYF. In DNA, the CDR3 is TGTGCCAGCAGCCAAGTAAACCACTACGAGCAGTACTTC. Supplemented by reference TRBV14 and TRBJ2-7, the full variable domain reads EAGVTQFPSHSVIEKGQTVTLRCDPISGHDNLYWYRRVMGKEIKFLLHFVKESKQDESGMPNNRFLAERTGGTYSTLKVQPAELEDSGVYFCASSQVNHYEQYFGPGTRLTVT.

This clonotype was seen a handful of times. The chain has TRBV6-2 or TRBV6-3 and TRBJ2-7; TRBD1 is a possible D gene (6 bases). Trimming shortened V by 5 bases and J by 1 base, and 15 bases separated the two germline ends. Germline V gene lookup returns CDR1 MNHEY and CDR2 SVGEGT. CDR3 size: 15 residues. CDR3 loop: CASSGDTRYSYEQYF. The CDR3 region has the DNA TGTGCCAGCAGTGGGGACACAAGGTATTCCTACGAGCAGTACTTC.

This clonotype appeared many times. V and J are TRBV12-3 or TRBV12-4 and TRBJ2-1, with 8 bases that match TRBD2. The CDR3 loop spans 15 amino acids. The V segment lost 9 bases and the J segment 0 bases; nucleotides outside the gene matches: 7. CDR3 region: CASSRSGTSYNEQFF. The CDR3 region has the DNA TGTGCCAGTAGCCGTAGCGGGACCTCCTACAATGAGCAGTTCTTC.